Following are 9 T cell receptor beta chains from one sample sequenced in a study of blood T cell repertoires in COVID-19. Clones were sequenced by immunoSEQ multiplex PCR, and TCRdb holds only the in-frame ones, with some missing. The table includes about 26,000 clones, about 87% detected once. Input material: peripheral blood. These receptors all come from a human donor in a cohort sampled during active COVID-19.

The V call is TRBV10-3, the J call TRBJ1-4; 7 bases are shared with TRBD1. CDR3 length: 15 residues. V lost 3 bases to trimming and J lost 7 bases; unmatched junction nucleotides: 8. CDR1 ENHRY and CDR2 SYGVKD come from the germline V gene. CDR3 residues: CAISDSRGVGEKLFF. The CDR3 coding sequence is TGTGCCATCAGTGACTCCAGGGGGGTGGGTGAAAAACTGTTTTTT.

The genes are TRBV11-2 and TRBJ2-7; 8 nucleotides match TRBD2. Unmatched junction bases numbered 10, after V lost 5 bases and J lost 4 bases. Germline V gives CDR1 SGHAT, CDR2 FQNNGV. The CDR3 extends over 15 amino acids. The CDR3 DNA is TGTGCCAGCAGCCGACCCGTAGCGGGAAATTACGAGCAGTACTTC. This sequence encodes CASSRPVAGNYEQYF.

The genes are TRBV28 and TRBJ2-3; weak D call: TRBD1 (8 bases). The CDR3 has 14 amino acids. Trimming stripped 8 bases from V and 7 bases from J, with 19 bases between. Per germline, CDR1 MDHEN and CDR2 SYDVKM. This chain's CDR3 is CASHRGGSDHTQYF. The CDR3 bases are TGTGCCAGCCACAGGGGGGGTAGCGACCATACGCAGTATTTT.

V usage is TRBV5-5 and J usage is TRBJ2-1; the D gene is possibly TRBD1 (6 bases). CDR3 length: 14 residues. Germline V gene sequence: CDR1 SGHKS, CDR2 YYEKEE (reference sequence). Trimming took 0 bases from V and 9 from J, leaving 13 bases between them. The CDR3 loop is CASSLVRRQVEQFF. In nucleotides, the CDR3 is TGTGCCAGCAGCTTGGTGCGGAGACAGGTTGAGCAGTTCTTC.

This clone was observed once. The gene calls are TRBV18 and TRBJ1-2; a possible D gene is TRBD1 (6 bases). The V end was cut by 4 bases, the J end by 4 bases, with 25 bases between. The length of the CDR3 is 18 residues. CDR1 and CDR2 from the germline V gene are KGHSH and LQKENI. The CDR3 is CASSLNQGGPIQSYGYTF. In DNA form, the CDR3 reads TGTGCCAGCTCACTCAACCAAGGGGGTCCGATCCAGAGCTATGGCTACACCTTC.

The chain combines TRBV4-1 with TRBJ2-7; 10 bases match TRBD2. The CDR3 extends over 17 amino acids. Losses at the gene ends were 4 bases for V and 2 bases for J; bases not matched to a gene: 11. The germline V gene has CDR1 MGHRA and CDR2 YSYEKL. The CDR3 loop is CASSLRPGLAPAYEQYF. CDR3 in DNA: TGCGCCAGCAGCCTAAGACCGGGACTAGCGCCGGCCTACGAGCAGTACTTC.

The J gene is TRBJ1-2, the V gene TRBV5-6; weak D call: TRBD1 (6 bases). The CDR3 is 17 residues long. V lost 0 bases and J lost 4, with 19 bases in between. Germline assignment: CDR1 SGHDT and CDR2 YYEEEE. The CDR3 reads CASSLGSGSQGVYGYTF. As DNA, the CDR3 is TGTGCCAGCAGCTTGGGTTCTGGCTCACAGGGAGTCTATGGCTACACCTTC.

This chain joins TRBV5-1 and TRBJ2-5, with 8 bases matching TRBD1. CDR3 length: 17 amino acids. V shed 4 bases, J shed 4 bases, and the junction held 15 bases outside the gene matches. Germline assignment: CDR1 SGHRS and CDR2 YFSETQ. As DNA, the CDR3 is TGCGCCAGCAGCAAACAAAGAAGGACAGGGAACCGAGAGACCCAGTACTTC. Encoded protein: CASSKQRRTGNRETQYF.

The chain has TRBV11-3 and TRBJ1-1; 8 bases are a match to TRBD1. CDR1 and CDR2 from the germline V gene are SGHNT and YENEEA. V shed 3 bases and J 3 bases; nucleotides not matched to a gene: 3. This CDR3 comprises 14 residues. In DNA form, the CDR3 reads TGTGCCAGCAGCTTGACAGGGGCTGACACTGAAGCTTTCTTT. This translates into CASSLTGADTEAFF.